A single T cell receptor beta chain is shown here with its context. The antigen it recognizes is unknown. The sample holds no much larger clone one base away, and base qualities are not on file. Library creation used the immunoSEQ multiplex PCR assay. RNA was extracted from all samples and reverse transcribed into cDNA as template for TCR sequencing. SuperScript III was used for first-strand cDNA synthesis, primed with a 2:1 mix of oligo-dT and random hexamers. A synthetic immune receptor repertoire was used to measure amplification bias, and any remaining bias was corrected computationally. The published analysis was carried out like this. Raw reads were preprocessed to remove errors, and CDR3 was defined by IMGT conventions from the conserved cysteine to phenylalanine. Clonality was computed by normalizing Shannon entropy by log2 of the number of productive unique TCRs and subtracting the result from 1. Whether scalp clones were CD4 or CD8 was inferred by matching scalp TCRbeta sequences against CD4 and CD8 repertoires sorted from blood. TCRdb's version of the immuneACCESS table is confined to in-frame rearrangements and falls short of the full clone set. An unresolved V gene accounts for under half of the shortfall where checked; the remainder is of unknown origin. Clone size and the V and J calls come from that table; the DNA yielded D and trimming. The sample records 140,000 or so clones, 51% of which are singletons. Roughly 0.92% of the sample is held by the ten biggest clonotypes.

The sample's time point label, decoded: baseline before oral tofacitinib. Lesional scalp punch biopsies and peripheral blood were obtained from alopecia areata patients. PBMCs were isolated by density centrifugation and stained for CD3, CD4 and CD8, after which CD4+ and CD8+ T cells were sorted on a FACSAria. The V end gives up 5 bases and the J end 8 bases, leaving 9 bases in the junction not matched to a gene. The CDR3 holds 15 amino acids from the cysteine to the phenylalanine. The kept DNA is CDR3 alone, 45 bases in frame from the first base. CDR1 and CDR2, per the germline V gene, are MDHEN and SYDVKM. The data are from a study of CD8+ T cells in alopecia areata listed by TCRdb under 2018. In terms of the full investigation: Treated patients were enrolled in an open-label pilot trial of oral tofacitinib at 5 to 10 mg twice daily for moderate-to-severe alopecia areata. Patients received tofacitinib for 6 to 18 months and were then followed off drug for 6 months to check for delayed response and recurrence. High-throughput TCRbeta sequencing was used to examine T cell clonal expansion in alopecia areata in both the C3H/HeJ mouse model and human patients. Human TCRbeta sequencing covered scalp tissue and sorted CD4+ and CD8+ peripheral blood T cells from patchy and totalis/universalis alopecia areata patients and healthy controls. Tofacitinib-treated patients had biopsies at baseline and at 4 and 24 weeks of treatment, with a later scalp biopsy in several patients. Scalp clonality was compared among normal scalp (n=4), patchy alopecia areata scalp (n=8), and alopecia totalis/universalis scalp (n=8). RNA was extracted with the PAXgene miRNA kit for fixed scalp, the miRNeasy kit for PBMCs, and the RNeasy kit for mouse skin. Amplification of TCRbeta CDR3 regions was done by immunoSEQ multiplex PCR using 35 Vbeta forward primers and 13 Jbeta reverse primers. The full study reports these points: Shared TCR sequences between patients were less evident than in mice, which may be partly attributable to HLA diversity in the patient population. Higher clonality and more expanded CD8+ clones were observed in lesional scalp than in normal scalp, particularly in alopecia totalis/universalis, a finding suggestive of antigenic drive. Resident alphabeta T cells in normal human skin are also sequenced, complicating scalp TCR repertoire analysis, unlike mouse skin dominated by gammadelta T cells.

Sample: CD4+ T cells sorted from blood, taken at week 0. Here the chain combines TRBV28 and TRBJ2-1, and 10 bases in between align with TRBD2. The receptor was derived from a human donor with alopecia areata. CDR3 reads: CASSGGLAEGHEQFF. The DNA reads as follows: TGTGCCAGCAGTGGAGGACTAGCGGAGGGACATGAGCAGTTCTTC.